This TCR beta chain originates from a study of T cells in Graves' hyperthyroidism and ophthalmopathy. The overall study: Peripheral blood collection took place at initial diagnosis, before any treatment.

Study findings and constraints: Ophthalmopathy got predicted by the model a median approximately 6 months before its onset.

Only one count was recorded for this clonotype. Its antigen is unidentified. A much larger clone differs by one base, so this may be a read error. The length of the CDR3 is 13 residues. CDR1 is SEHNR and CDR2 is FQNEAQ in the germline V gene (reference sequence). Those patients with uncontrolled infection, other autoimmune disease, pregnancy or lactation were excluded. Researchers amplified the TCR beta CDR3 regions from RNA transcripts. First-round RT-PCR of the TCR CDR3 relied on the HTBI primer set. TCRdb used MiXCR to reprocess the multiplex PCR reads, holding one entry per CDR3 protein. The sample shows hundreds of thousands of distinct CDR3 sequences, less than 25% of them seen only once.

The sequence came from a man aged 25 to 40 with Graves' ophthalmopathy. V is TRBV7-9 and J is TRBJ2-1; tentative D call: TRBD1 (6 bases). With the DNA end fitting TRBJ2-7 better, the J assignment may be wrong. Input material: blood. CDR3 amino acids: CASSEGVYNEQYF. In nucleotides, the CDR3 is TGTGCCAGCAGCGAGGGGGTGTACAATGAGCAGTACTTC.